The source of this T cell receptor (beta chain) is a study of PD-L1 blockade in urothelial cancer. The V and J ends lost 0 bases and 0 bases respectively, with 10 bases between them. Per germline, CDR1 SGHNT and CDR2 YYREEE (reference sequence). The CDR3 totals 17 residues. The time point was: pretreatment peripheral blood. Sequenced by immunoSEQ multiplex PCR; TCRdb stores in-frame clones only, minus some. The sample carries approximately 100,000 clones, about 90% recorded once. The TCR was taken from a woman older than 75 with urothelial cancer. Source: PBMCs, taken around atezolizumab (anti-PD-L1) treatment. The chain uses TRBV5-4 and TRBJ2-6; no clear D gene. Here the CDR3 reads CASSLGSYSSGANVLTF. DNA for the CDR3: TGTGCCAGCAGCTTGGGAAGCTACAGCTCTGGGGCCAACGTCCTGACTTTC.